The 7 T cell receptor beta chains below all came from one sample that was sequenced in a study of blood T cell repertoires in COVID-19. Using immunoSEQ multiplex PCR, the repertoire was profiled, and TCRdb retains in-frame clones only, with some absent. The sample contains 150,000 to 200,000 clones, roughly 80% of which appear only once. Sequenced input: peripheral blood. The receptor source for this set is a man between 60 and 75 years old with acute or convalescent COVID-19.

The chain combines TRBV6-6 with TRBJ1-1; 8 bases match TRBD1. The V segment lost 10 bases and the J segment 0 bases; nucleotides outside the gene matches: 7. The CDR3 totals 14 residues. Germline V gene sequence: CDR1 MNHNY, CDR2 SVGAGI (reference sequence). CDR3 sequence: CATRTGLVNTEAFF. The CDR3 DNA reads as TGTGCCACCAGGACAGGGCTCGTGAACACTGAAGCTTTCTTT.

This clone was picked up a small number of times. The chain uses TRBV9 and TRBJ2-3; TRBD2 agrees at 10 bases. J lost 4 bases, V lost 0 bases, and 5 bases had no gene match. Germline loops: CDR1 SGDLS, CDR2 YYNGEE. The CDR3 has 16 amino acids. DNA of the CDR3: TGTGCCAGCAGCGTAGTCGGTAGCGGGGGGTCAGATACGCAGTATTTT. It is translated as CASSVVGSGGSDTQYF.

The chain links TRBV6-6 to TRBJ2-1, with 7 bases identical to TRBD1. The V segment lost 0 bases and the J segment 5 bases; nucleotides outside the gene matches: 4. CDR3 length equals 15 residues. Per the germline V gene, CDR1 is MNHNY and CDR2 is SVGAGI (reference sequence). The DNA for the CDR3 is TGTGCCAGCAGTTACTCGGTCCAGGGGGACAATGAGCAGTTCTTC. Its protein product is CASSYSVQGDNEQFF.

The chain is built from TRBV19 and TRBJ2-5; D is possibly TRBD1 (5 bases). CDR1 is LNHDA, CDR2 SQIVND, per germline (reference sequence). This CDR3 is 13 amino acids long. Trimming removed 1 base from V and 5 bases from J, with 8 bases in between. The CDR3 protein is CASSIAGWETQYF. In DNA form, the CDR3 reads TGTGCCAGTAGTATAGCAGGGTGGGAGACCCAGTACTTC.

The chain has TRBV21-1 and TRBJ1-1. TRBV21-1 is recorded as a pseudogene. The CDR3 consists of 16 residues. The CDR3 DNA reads TGTGCCAGCAGCAAAGAGGAAGGAGGGGCCGGGCCTGAAGCTTTCTTT. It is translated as CASSKEEGGAGPEAFF.

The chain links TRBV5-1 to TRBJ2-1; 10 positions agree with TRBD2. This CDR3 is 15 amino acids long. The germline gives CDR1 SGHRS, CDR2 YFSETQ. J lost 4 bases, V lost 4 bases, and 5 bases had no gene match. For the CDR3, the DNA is TGCGCCAGCAGCCTTAGCGGGGGGCAGTACAATGAGCAGTTCTTC. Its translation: CASSLSGGQYNEQFF.

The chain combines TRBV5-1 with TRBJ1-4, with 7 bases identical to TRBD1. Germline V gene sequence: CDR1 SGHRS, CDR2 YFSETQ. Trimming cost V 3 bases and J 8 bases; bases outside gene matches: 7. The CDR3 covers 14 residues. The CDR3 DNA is TGCGCCAGCAGCTCCGGACAGGTGGAGGAAAAACTGTTTTTT. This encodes CASSSGQVEEKLFF.